The 12 T cell receptor beta chains given below trace back to one sample, sequenced in a study of T cell clonotyping in hematopoietic cell transplantation. Assay: immunoSEQ multiplex PCR; the TCRdb copy retains only in-frame clones and omits some. The sample lists more than 10,000 clones; approximately 80% were seen once. Sequenced material: PBMCs, taken 100 days after allogeneic stem cell transplant. Receptors were obtained from a female patient in her forties or fifties who had an allogeneic stem cell transplant from a related donor, so T cells may come from the graft donor. Some clones in this sample may be carry-over from other donors' samples.

The J gene is TRBJ2-7, the V gene TRBV2, with unresolved D. The CDR3 runs to 16 residues. Germline V gene sequence: CDR1 SNHLY, CDR2 FYNNEI. With 8 bases removed from V and 5 bases from J, the gap between germline ends came to 25 bases. The CDR3 region has the DNA TGTGCCAGCCGACCGTTCATCGGACCAAAGGCGGACGAGCAGTACTTC. This encodes CASRPFIGPKADEQYF. Looking up the rest from reference TRBV2 and TRBJ2-7 gives the full variable domain: EPEVTQTPSHQVTQMGQEVILRCVPISNHLYFYWYRQILGQKVEFLVSFYNNEISEKSEIFDDQFSVERPDGSNFTLKIRSTKLEDSAMYFCASRPFIGPKADEQYFGPGTRLTVT.

The chain is built from TRBV19 and TRBJ2-6; no clear D. Trimming shortened V by 3 bases and J by 4 bases, and 4 bases separated the two germline ends. The CDR3 length is 13 residues. Germline CDR1 LNHDA, CDR2 SQIVND (reference sequence). Here the CDR3 reads CASSISGANVLTF. CDR3 sequence (DNA): TGTGCCAGTAGTATCTCAGGGGCCAACGTCCTGACTTTC.

The genes are TRBV23-1 and TRBJ1-2, with TRBD1 as a possible D gene (5 bases). TRBV23-1 is known as an ORF, though its function is uncertain. The CDR3 consists of 10 residues. Deletions cut 6 bases from V and 7 bases from J, with 6 bases between. The CDR3 protein is CASSGTGYTF. CDR3 sequence (DNA): TGCGCCAGCAGCGGGACTGGCTACACCTTC.

This chain joins TRBV5-1 and TRBJ2-3, with 13 bases aligning to TRBD2. Germline V gene lookup returns CDR1 SGHRS and CDR2 YFSETQ. CDR3 length: 15 residues. The ends lost 3 bases at V and 4 bases at J; junction bases unmatched: 2. The CDR3 DNA reads as TGCGCCAGCAGCTGGACTAGCGGGAGTGCAGATACGCAGTATTTT. Translated: CASSWTSGSADTQYF.

The V gene is TRBV4-1, the J gene TRBJ1-1; 8 bases line up with TRBD1. CDR1 MGHRA and CDR2 YSYEKL come from the germline V gene. Trimming cost V 2 bases and J 5 bases; bases outside gene matches: 7. The CDR3 loop spans 15 amino acids. The CDR3 DNA reads as TGCGCCAGCAGCCAATCGCAGGGGGCGCTGACTGAAGCTTTCTTT. Amino acids: CASSQSQGALTEAFF.

The rearrangement joins TRBV14 to TRBJ1-2; TRBD1 matches at 7 bases. The CDR3 loop spans 15 amino acids. With 4 bases clipped from V and 8 bases from J, the junction kept 13 bases outside the gene matches. In germline, CDR1 is SGHDN, CDR2 FVKESK. CDR3 loop: CASSLRGGPRLGYTF. CDR3 DNA sequence: TGTGCCAGCAGCCTAAGAGGGGGCCCGAGGCTCGGCTACACCTTC.

The CDR3, as DNA: TGTGCCAGCAGTCGCGACCCAGGTGGGCCCCAGCATTTT. Translating gives CASSRDPGGPQHF. This chain uses TRBV9 with TRBJ1-5, with unresolved D. The CDR3 has 13 residues. Trimming pared 5 bases from V and 9 bases from J, leaving 15 bases between. CDR1 is SGDLS, CDR2 YYNGEE, per germline.

This clone has just one count. V and J are TRBV19 and TRBJ2-1, with D perhaps given as TRBD1 or TRBD2 (5 bases each). This CDR3 has 15 amino acids. Germline V lookup: CDR1 LNHDA, CDR2 SQIVND (reference sequence). V was cut by 0 bases and J by 4 bases, with 10 bases left in between. The CDR3 region has the DNA TGTGCCAGTAGTATAGACCGGGGCGCTTACAATGAGCAGTTCTTC. Protein sequence: CASSIDRGAYNEQFF.

The chain joins TRBV11-2 to TRBJ1-2; D is perhaps TRBD1 (5 bases). Germline loops: CDR1 SGHAT, CDR2 FQNNGV. The CDR3 spans 15 residues. The V gene lost 0 bases and the J gene lost 8 bases, with 16 bases spanning the gap. Here the CDR3 reads CASSLDFAGRQGYTF. CDR3 nucleotides: TGTGCCAGCAGCTTAGATTTTGCGGGGCGTCAAGGCTACACCTTC.

This rearrangement joins TRBV7-8 to TRBJ2-2; possible D gene TRBD2, 5 bases. Between the trimmed V and J ends, which lost 5 bases and 0 bases, there was a span of 10 bases. The CDR3 length is 15 residues. Germline loops: CDR1 SGHVS, CDR2 FQNEAQ. In nucleotides, the CDR3 is TGTGCCAGCAGCCCGGGAAGGGCGAACACCGGGGAGCTGTTTTTT. Amino acid sequence: CASSPGRANTGELFF.

CDR3 bases: TGTGCCAGCAGCTCGGGACAGGGAAGGGGCGGAAACACCATATATTTT. It translates to CASSSGQGRGGNTIYF. V gene TRBV7-3 combines with J gene TRBJ1-3; 9 nucleotides agree with TRBD1. The germline gives CDR1 SGHTA, CDR2 FQGTGA. V lost 4 bases to trimming and J lost 4 bases; unmatched junction nucleotides: 8. The length of the CDR3 is 16 residues. The full variable domain, its missing parts supplied by reference TRBV7-3 and TRBJ1-3, is GAGVSQTPSNKVTEKGKYVELRCDPISGHTALYWYRQSLGQGPEFLIYFQGTGAADDSGLPNDRFFAVRPEGSVSTLKIQRTERGDSAVYLCASSSGQGRGGNTIYFGEGSWLTVV.

The V gene is TRBV10-3, the J gene TRBJ2-3; D perhaps matches TRBD2 (5 bases). Germline CDR1 is ENHRY and CDR2 is SYGVKD. The CDR3 loop spans 14 amino acids. The V end lost 5 bases, the J end lost 4 bases, and 13 bases lay between the germline ends. This CDR3 reads CAISPSLMADTQYF. The CDR3 coding sequence is TGTGCCATCAGTCCTAGCCTAATGGCAGATACGCAGTATTTT.